This T cell receptor beta chain was recorded in a study of T cell responses to AZD1222 COVID-19 vaccine. Study as a whole: Timing groups of about 4 and about 12 weeks for second doses were pooled. Overall study results and limits: The donors showed a predominance of white British ancestry and of females, with possible underestimation of clonal diversity. Just 5 to 7 AZD1222 recipients tested seropositive at baseline.

V was shortened by 5 bases and J by 7 bases, with 14 bases between the two germline ends. The CDR3 extends over 14 amino acids. CDR1 and CDR2 (germline): LNHDA, SQIVND (reference sequence). Repertoires were generated with immunoSEQ multiplex PCR, while TCRdb's copy carries only in-frame clones and drops some. The sample lists more than 150,000 clones; almost 95% were seen once. Comments on this clone: Its matching antigen is unknown.

The chain employs TRBV19 and TRBJ1-4, with D maybe TRBD1 (5 bases). Sequenced material: peripheral blood, taken on day 0 of AZD1222 vaccination. This receptor was identified in an adult in good health. The DNA of the CDR3 is TGTGCCAGTAGTCCCGGACAAGGGAGTGAAAAACTGTTTTTT. Protein product: CASSPGQGSEKLFF.